The 15 T cell receptor beta chains below were found in one sample sequenced in a study of blood T cell repertoires in COVID-19. Only in-frame clones appear in the TCRdb table, and some are missing; sequencing was by immunoSEQ multiplex PCR. Among 130,000 to 150,000 clones, roughly 84% were seen once, and the ten largest hold under 7%. Material for sequencing was PBMCs or T cells enriched from blood (not recorded which). The receptors originated from a woman between 45 and 60 years old who had been exposed to COVID-19.

This chain joins TRBV5-4 and TRBJ2-7; 9 positions agree with TRBD2. Unmatched junction bases numbered 2, after V lost 4 bases and J lost 0 bases. The CDR3 extends over 14 amino acids. Germline-derived CDR1 and CDR2 are SGHNT and YYREEE (reference sequence). In DNA, the CDR3 is TGTGCCAGCAGCGTGGGACTAGCCTCCTACGAGCAGTACTTC. Protein sequence: CASSVGLASYEQYF.

The V call is TRBV4-1, the J call TRBJ2-7, with D tentatively TRBD2 (7 bases). Germline V gene data show CDR1 as MGHRA and CDR2 as YSYEKL. Trimming cost V 0 bases and J 2 bases, with 11 bases left between them. The CDR3 length is 15 residues. Here the CDR3 reads CASSQEMRGPYEQYF. As DNA, the CDR3 is TGCGCCAGCAGCCAAGAAATGCGGGGGCCCTACGAGCAGTACTTC.

This chain links TRBV6-2 or TRBV6-3 with TRBJ2-7, with 9 bases that match TRBD1. After removal of 0 bases from V and 2 bases from J, the junction contained 5 bases not matched to a gene. Germline CDR1 reads MNHEY; CDR2 reads SVGEGT. This CDR3 has 16 amino acids. This CDR3 reads CASSYSRGQGTYEQYF. The CDR3 DNA reads as TGTGCCAGCAGTTACTCGAGGGGACAGGGAACCTACGAGCAGTACTTC.

The rearrangement joins TRBV19 to TRBJ1-2; TRBD1 matches at 10 bases. This CDR3 region has 19 residues. V trimming: 7 bases; J trimming: 0 bases; junction bases outside the gene matches: 17. Germline CDR1 is LNHDA and CDR2 is SQIVND (reference sequence). In DNA, the CDR3 is TGTGCCAGTATCCCGAGAGGACAGGGGGTACTAAGGGCTAACTATGGCTACACCTTC. Its protein is CASIPRGQGVLRANYGYTF.

The chain joins TRBV19 to TRBJ2-3; D remains unclear. Germline V gene lookup returns CDR1 LNHDA and CDR2 SQIVND (reference sequence). This CDR3 has 12 residues. Trimming removed 4 bases at V and 5 bases at J, with 7 bases between. The DNA of the CDR3 is TGTGCCAGTAGTAGGCTTGGAGATACGCAGTATTTT. It is translated as CASSRLGDTQYF.

This clone was picked up a small number of times. V is TRBV6-4 and J is TRBJ1-6, with a tentative D call TRBD1 (5 bases). CDR1 and CDR2 from the germline V gene are MRHNA and SNTAGT. Trimming took off 2 bases at V and 6 bases at J, with 5 bases between the two ends. This CDR3 contains 13 residues. The CDR3 reads CASSDQGNSPLHF. For the CDR3, the DNA is TGTGCCAGCAGTGACCAGGGTAATTCACCCCTCCACTTT.

The chain couples TRBV6-5 to TRBJ1-5; D is uncertain. CDR1 is MNHEY, CDR2 SVGAGI, per germline. V lost 7 bases, J lost 4 bases, and 8 bases lay in between. The CDR3 loop spans 12 amino acids. The CDR3 coding sequence is TGTGCCAGCAACGCACTGAATCAGCCCCAGCATTTT. Protein product: CASNALNQPQHF.

This clone came up a few times. The CDR3: CASSIGDRLGAFF. In DNA, the CDR3 is TGTGCCAGTAGTATTGGGGACAGACTGGGGGCTTTCTTT. The V and J genes are TRBV19 and TRBJ1-1; TRBD1 matches at 7 bases. This CDR3 has 13 residues. V lost 3 bases, J lost 11 bases, and 9 bases stayed unmatched. The germline gives CDR1 LNHDA, CDR2 SQIVND (reference sequence).

The chain combines TRBV11-3 with TRBJ2-1; 7 bases are a match to TRBD2. V was clipped by 0 bases and J by 9 bases; unmatched bases: 8. Germline V gene lookup returns CDR1 SGHNT and CDR2 YENEEA. This CDR3 is built from 15 residues. CDR3 in DNA: TGTGCCAGCAGCTTAGACGGGCGGGGAGGGATTGAGCAGTTCTTC. Its translation is CASSLDGRGGIEQFF.

This clone was recorded once. The chain joins TRBV7-2 to TRBJ1-1; TRBD1 aligns across 7 bases. The CDR3 contains 14 residues. Germline loops: CDR1 SGHTA, CDR2 FQGNSA. Germline trimming cut 3 bases from V and 0 bases from J; bases unmatched to any gene: 1. The DNA for the CDR3 is TGTGCCAGCAGCTTCGACAGGGTGAACACTGAAGCTTTCTTT. Protein: CASSFDRVNTEAFF. Drawing the rest from reference TRBV7-2 and TRBJ1-1, the complete variable domain is GAGVSQSPSNKVTEKGKDVELRCDPISGHTALYWYRQSLGQGLEFLIYFQGNSAPDKSGLPSDRFSAERTGGSVSTLTIQRTQQEDSAVYLCASSFDRVNTEAFFGQGTRLTVV.

The chain has TRBV7-9 and TRBJ1-3; D unclear. The CDR3 loop spans 15 amino acids. Germline values: CDR1 SEHNR, CDR2 FQNEAQ (reference sequence). V dropped 1 base and J dropped 0 bases, with 7 bases sitting between them. The CDR3 coding sequence is TGTGCCAGCAGCTTAGATCCCTCCTCTGGAAACACCATATATTTT. This sequence encodes CASSLDPSSGNTIYF.

The chain carries TRBV7-2 and TRBJ1-2, with no clear D. The V gene lost 3 bases and the J gene lost 7 bases, with 18 bases spanning the gap. CDR3 size: 15 residues. Germline CDR1 SGHTA, CDR2 FQGNSA. CDR3 bases: TGTGCCAGCAGCTTCTTCAGGTTGGGTACCACTGGCTACACCTTC. Translated, it gives CASSFFRLGTTGYTF.

This chain links TRBV3-1 (or the pseudogene TRBV3-2) with TRBJ1-5, with D possibly TRBD1 on 5 matching bases. The V gene's germline CDR1 is LGHDT and CDR2 YNNKEL (reference sequence). This CDR3 has 15 amino acids. The ends were cut back, 2 bases at V and 7 bases at J, with 15 bases in the middle. The CDR3 nucleotides are TGTGCCAGCAGCCAATTCCCCAGGGTGGACCAGCCCCAGCATTTT. Its protein is CASSQFPRVDQPQHF.

The chain uses TRBV5-6 and TRBJ2-5; the D is unclear. From germline, CDR1 is SGHDT and CDR2 YYEEEE. Trimming removed 6 bases from V and 5 bases from J, with 11 bases in between. The CDR3 runs to 12 residues. This CDR3 is CASNNFGETQYF. The CDR3 bases are TGTGCCAGCAACAATTTCGGGGAGACCCAGTACTTC.

The V and J genes are TRBV6-5 and TRBJ2-7; 8 bases match TRBD1. From germline, CDR1 is MNHEY and CDR2 SVGAGI. This CDR3 region has 14 residues. The V gene end was trimmed by 7 bases and the J gene end by 6 bases; junction bases not matched to a gene: 11. The CDR3 DNA reads as TGTGCCAGCACCCCGGACAGGGCGGCGTTCGAGCAGTACTTC. Translation gives CASTPDRAAFEQYF.